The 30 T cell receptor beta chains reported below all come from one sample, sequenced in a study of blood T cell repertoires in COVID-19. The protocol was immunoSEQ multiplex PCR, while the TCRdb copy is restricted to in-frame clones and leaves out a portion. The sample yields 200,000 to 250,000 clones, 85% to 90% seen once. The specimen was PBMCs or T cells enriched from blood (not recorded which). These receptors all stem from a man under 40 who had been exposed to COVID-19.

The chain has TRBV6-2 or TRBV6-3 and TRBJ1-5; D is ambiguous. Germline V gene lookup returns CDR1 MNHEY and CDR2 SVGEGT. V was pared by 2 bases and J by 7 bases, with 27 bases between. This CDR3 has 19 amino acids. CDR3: CASSYDSDTSILKRQPQHF. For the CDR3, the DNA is TGTGCCAGCAGTTACGATTCAGATACCTCCATTCTCAAAAGACAGCCCCAGCATTTT.

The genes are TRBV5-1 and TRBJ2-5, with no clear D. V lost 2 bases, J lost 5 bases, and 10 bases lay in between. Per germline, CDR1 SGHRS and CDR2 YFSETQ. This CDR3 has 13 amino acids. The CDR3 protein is CASSLVGAETQYF. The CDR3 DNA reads TGCGCCAGCAGCTTAGTTGGAGCGGAGACCCAGTACTTC.

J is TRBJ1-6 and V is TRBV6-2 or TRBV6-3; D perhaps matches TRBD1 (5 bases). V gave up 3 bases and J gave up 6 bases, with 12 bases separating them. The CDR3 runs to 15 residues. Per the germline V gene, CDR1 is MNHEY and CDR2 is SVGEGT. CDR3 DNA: TGTGCCAGCAGTTATGAGCAGGGAGGTAATTCACCCCTCCACTTT. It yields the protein CASSYEQGGNSPLHF.

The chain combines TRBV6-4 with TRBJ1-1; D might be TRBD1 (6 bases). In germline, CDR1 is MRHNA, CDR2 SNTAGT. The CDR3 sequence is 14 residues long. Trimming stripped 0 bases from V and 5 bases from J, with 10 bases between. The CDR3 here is CASSDSPGATEAFF. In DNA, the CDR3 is TGTGCCAGCAGTGACTCCCCAGGGGCAACTGAAGCTTTCTTT.

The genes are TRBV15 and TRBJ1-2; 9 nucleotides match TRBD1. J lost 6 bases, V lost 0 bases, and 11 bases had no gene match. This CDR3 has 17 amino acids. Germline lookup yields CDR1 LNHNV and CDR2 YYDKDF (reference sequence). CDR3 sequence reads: CATSRDLKGTGFHGYTF. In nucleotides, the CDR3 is TGTGCCACCAGCAGAGATCTTAAGGGGACAGGGTTTCATGGCTACACCTTC. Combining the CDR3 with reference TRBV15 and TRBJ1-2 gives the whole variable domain DAMVIQNPRYQVTQFGKPVTLSCSQTLNHNVMYWYQQKSSQAPKLLFHYYDKDFNNEADTPDNFQSRRPNTSFCFLDIRSPGLGDTAMYLCATSRDLKGTGFHGYTFGSGTRLTVV.

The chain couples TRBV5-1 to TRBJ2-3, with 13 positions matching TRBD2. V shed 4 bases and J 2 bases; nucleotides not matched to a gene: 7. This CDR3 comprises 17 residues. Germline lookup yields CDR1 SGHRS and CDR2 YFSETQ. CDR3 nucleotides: TGCGCCAGCAGCCCACGGACTAGCGGGGGTAACACAGATACGCAGTATTTT. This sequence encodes CASSPRTSGGNTDTQYF.

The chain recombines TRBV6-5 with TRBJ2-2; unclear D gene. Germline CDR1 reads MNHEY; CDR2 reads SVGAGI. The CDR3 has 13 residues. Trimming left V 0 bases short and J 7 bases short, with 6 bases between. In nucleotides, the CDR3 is TGTGCCAGCAGTTACTCGATACACGGGGAGCTGTTTTTT. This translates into CASSYSIHGELFF.

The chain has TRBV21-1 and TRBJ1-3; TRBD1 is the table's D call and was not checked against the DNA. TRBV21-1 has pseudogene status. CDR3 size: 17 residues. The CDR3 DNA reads TGTGCCAGCAGCAAAGCCGGGGACAGGGGAAATGGAAACACCATATATTTT. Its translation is CASSKAGDRGNGNTIYF.

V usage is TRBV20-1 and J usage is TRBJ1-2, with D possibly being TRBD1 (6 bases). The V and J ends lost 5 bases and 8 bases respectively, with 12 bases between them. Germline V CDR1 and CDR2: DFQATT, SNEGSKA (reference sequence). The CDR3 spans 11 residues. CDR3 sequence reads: CSAVQGRGYTF. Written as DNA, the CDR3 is TGCAGTGCTGTACAGGGTCGCGGCTACACCTTC.

CDR3 region: CASSPLGGTEAFF. The DNA of the CDR3 is TGTGCCAGCAGCCCCCTGGGGGGCACTGAAGCTTTCTTT. This chain links TRBV13 with TRBJ1-1; perhaps TRBD1 as D (5 bases). CDR3 length: 13 amino acids. The ends were cut back, 5 bases at V and 4 bases at J, with 11 bases in the middle. The V gene's germline CDR1 is PRHDT and CDR2 FYEKMQ (reference sequence).

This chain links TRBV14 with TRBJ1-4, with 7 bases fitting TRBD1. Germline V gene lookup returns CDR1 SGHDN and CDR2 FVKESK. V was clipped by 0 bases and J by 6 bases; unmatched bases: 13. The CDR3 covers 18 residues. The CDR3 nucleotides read TGTGCCAGCAGCCAAGACGACGCATTACGGGACAGATATGAAAAACTGTTTTTT. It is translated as CASSQDDALRDRYEKLFF.

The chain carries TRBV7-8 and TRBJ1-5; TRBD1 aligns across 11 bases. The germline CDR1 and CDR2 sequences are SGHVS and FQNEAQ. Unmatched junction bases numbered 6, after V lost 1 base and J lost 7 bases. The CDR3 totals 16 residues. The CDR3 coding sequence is TGTGCCAGCAGCTTAGGGAGGACAGGGGGCGGCCAGCCCCAGCATTTT. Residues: CASSLGRTGGGQPQHF.

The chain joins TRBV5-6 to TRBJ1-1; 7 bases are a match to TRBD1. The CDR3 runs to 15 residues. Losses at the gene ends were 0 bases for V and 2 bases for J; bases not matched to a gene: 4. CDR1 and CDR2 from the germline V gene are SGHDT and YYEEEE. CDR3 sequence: CASSLDRGLNTEAFF. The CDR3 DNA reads TGTGCCAGCAGCTTGGACAGGGGTTTAAACACTGAAGCTTTCTTT.

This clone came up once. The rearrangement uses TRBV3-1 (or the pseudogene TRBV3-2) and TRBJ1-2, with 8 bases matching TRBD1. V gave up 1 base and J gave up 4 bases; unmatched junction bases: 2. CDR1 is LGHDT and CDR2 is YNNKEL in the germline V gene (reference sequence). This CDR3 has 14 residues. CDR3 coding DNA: TGTGCCAGCAGCCAAGGGACAGGGTCCTATGGCTACACCTTC. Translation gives CASSQGTGSYGYTF.

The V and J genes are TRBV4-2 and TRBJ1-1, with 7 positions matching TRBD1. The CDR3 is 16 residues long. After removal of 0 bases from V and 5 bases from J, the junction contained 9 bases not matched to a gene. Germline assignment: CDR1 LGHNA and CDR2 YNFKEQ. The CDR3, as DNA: TGTGCCAGCAGCCAAGATGTGTCAGGGGGACAAACTGAAGCTTTCTTT. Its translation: CASSQDVSGGQTEAFF.

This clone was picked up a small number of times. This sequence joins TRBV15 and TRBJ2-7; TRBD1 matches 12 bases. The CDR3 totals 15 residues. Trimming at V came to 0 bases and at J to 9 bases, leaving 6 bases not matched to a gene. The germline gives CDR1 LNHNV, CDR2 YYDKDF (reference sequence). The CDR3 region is CATSREGDRGQGQYF. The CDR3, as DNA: TGTGCCACCAGCAGAGAGGGGGACAGGGGGCAGGGGCAGTACTTC.

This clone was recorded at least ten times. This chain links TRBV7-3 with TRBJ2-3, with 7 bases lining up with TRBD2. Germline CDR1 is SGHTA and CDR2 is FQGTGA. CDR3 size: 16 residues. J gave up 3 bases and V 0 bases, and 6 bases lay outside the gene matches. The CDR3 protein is CASSLTGAGETDTQYF. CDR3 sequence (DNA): TGTGCCAGCAGCTTAACAGGGGCGGGGGAGACAGATACGCAGTATTTT.

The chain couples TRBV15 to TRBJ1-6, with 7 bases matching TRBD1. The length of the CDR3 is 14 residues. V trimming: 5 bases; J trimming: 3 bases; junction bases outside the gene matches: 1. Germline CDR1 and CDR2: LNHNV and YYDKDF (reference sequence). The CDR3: CATSWDSYNSPLHF. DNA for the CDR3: TGTGCCACCAGCTGGGACAGCTATAATTCACCCCTCCACTTT.

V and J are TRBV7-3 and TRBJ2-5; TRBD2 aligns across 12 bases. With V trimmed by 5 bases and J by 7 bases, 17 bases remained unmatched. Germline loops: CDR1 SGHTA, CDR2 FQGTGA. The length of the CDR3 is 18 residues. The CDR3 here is CASSPYPPSGGAVRTQYF. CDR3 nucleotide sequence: TGTGCCAGCAGCCCTTACCCCCCTAGCGGGGGGGCGGTACGGACCCAGTACTTC. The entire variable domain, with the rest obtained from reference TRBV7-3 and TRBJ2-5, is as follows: GAGVSQTPSNKVTEKGKYVELRCDPISGHTALYWYRQSLGQGPEFLIYFQGTGAADDSGLPNDRFFAVRPEGSVSTLKIQRTERGDSAVYLCASSPYPPSGGAVRTQYFGPGTRLLVL.

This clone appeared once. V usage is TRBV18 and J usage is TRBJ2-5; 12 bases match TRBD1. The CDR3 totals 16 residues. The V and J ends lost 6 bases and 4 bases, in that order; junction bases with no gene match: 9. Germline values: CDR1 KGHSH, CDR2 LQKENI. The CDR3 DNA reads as TGTGCCAGCTCCTTGCAAGGGACAGGGGGCACAGAGACCCAGTACTTC. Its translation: CASSLQGTGGTETQYF.

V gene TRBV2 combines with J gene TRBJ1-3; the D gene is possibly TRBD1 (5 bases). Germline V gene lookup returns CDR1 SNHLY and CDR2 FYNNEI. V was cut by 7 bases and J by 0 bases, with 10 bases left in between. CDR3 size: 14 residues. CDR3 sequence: CASTLQVSGNTIYF. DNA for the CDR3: TGTGCCAGCACCTTACAGGTCTCTGGAAACACCATATATTTT.

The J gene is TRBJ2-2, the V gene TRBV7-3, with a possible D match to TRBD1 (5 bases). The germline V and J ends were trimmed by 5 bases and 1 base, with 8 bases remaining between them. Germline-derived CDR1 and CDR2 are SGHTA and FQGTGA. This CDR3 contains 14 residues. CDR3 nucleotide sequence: TGTGCCAGCAGCCCCGACAGGAACACCGGGGAGCTGTTTTTT. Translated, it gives CASSPDRNTGELFF.

CDR3 nucleotides: TGTGCCAGCACCCCCGCTCGGGGAGCCTTCAACTATGGCTACACCTTC. This encodes CASTPARGAFNYGYTF. The chain uses TRBV27 and TRBJ1-2, with no clear D. Germline V gives CDR1 MNHEY, CDR2 SMNVEV (reference sequence). V dropped 7 bases and J dropped 2 bases, with 20 bases sitting between them. The length of the CDR3 is 16 residues.

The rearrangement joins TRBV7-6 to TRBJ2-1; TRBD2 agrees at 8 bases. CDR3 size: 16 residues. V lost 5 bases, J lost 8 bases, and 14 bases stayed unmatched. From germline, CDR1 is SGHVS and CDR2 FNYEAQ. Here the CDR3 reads CASSRPRGGSEYEQFF. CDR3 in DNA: TGTGCCAGCAGCCGACCCCGGGGGGGCTCGGAGTATGAGCAGTTCTTC.

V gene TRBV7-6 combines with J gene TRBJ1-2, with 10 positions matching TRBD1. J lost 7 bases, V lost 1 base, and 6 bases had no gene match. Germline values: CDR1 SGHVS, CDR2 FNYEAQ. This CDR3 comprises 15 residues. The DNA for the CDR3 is TGTGCCAGCAGCTTAGATGACAGGGGGCATATTGGCTACACCTTC. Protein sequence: CASSLDDRGHIGYTF. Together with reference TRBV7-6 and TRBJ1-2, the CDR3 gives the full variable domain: GAGVSQSPRYKVTKRGQDVALRCDPISGHVSLYWYRQALGQGPEFLTYFNYEAQQDKSGLPNDRFSAERPEGSISTLTIQRTEQRDSAMYRCASSLDDRGHIGYTFGSGTRLTVV.

CDR3 DNA sequence: TGTGCCAGTAGCTTCTCGGGACAGACTCTTTATGGCTACACCTTC. Protein: CASSFSGQTLYGYTF. The gene calls are TRBV19 and TRBJ1-2; 7 bases agree with TRBD1. The CDR3 runs 15 residues. V dropped 6 bases and J dropped 5; count of bases not matched to a gene: 12. Germline CDR1 is LNHDA and CDR2 is SQIVND (reference sequence).

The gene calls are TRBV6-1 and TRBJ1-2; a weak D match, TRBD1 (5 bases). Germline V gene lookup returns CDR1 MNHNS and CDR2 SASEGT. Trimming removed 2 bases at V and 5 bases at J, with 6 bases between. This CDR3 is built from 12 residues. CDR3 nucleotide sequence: TGTGCCAGCAGTGAATCAGGGTATGGCTACACCTTC. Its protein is CASSESGYGYTF.

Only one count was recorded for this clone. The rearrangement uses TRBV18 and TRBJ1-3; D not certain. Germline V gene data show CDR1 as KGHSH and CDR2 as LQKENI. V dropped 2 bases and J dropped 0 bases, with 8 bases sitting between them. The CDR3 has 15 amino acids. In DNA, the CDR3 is TGTGCCAGCTCACCAGAGCGGTCCTCTGGAAACACCATATATTTT. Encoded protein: CASSPERSSGNTIYF.

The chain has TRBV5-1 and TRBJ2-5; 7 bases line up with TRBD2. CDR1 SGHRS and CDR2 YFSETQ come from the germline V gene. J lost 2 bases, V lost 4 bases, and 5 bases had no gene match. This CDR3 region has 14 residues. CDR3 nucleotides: TGCGCCAGCAGCCGCCCCGGGGGGCAAGAGACCCAGTACTTC. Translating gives CASSRPGGQETQYF. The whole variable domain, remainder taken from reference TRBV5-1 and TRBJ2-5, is KAGVTQTPRYLIKTRGQQVTLSCSPISGHRSVSWYQQTPGQGLQFLFEYFSETQRNKGNFPGRFSGRQFSNSRSEMNVSTLELGDSALYLCASSRPGGQETQYFGPGTRLLVL.

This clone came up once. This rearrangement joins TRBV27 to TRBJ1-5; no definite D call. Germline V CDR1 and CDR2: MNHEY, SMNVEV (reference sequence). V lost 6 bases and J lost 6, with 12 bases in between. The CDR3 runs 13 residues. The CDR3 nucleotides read TGTGCCAGCAGGTCCGGGTTGGGTCAGCCCCAGCATTTT. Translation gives CASRSGLGQPQHF.